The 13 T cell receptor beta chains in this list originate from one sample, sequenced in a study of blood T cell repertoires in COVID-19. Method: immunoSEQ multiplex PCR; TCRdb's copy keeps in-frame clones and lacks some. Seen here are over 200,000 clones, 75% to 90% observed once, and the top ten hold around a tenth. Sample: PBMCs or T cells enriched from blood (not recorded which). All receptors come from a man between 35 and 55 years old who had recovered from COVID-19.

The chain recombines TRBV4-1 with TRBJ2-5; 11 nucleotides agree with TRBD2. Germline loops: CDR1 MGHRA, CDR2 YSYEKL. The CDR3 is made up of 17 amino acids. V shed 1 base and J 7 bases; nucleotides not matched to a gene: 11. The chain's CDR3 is CASSQAVAGGRLPTQYF. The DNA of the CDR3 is TGCGCCAGCAGCCAAGCCGTAGCGGGAGGGCGGCTTCCGACCCAGTACTTC.

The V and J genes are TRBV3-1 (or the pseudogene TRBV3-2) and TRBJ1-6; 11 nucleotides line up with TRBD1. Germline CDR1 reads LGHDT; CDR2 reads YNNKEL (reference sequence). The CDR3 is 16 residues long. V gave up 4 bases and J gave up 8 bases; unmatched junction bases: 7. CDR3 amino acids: CASSPWTGGSDSPLHF. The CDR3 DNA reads TGTGCCAGCAGCCCTTGGACAGGGGGCTCCGATTCACCCCTCCACTTT.

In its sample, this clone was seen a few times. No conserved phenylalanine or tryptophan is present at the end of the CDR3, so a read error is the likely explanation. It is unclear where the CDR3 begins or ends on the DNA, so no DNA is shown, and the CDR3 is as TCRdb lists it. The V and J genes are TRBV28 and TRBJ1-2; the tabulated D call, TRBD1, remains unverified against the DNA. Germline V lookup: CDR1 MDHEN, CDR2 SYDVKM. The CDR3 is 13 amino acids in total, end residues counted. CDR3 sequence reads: CASSQNRGPGFLR.

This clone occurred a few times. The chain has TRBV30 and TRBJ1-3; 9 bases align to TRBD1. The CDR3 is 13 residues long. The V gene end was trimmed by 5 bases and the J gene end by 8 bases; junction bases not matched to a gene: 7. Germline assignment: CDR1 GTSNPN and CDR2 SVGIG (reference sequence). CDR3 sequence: CAWSTGGWDTIYF. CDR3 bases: TGTGCCTGGTCTACAGGGGGCTGGGACACCATATATTTT.

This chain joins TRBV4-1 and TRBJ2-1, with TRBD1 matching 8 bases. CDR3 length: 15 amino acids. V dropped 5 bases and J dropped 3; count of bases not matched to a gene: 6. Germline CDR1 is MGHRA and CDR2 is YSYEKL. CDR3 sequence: CASSSTGALYNEQFF. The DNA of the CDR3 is TGCGCCAGCAGCTCGACAGGGGCCCTCTACAATGAGCAGTTCTTC.

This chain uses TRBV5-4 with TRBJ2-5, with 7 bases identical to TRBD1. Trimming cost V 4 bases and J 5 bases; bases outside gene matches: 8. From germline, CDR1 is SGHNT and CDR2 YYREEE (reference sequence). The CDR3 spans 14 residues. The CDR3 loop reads CASSLTGLVETQYF. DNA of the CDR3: TGTGCCAGCAGCCTGACAGGGTTAGTGGAGACCCAGTACTTC. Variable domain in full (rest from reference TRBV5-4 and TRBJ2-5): ETGVTQSPTHLIKTRGQQVTLRCSSQSGHNTVSWYQQALGQGPQFIFQYYREEENGRGNFPPRFSGLQFPNYSSELNVNALELDDSALYLCASSLTGLVETQYFGPGTRLLVL.

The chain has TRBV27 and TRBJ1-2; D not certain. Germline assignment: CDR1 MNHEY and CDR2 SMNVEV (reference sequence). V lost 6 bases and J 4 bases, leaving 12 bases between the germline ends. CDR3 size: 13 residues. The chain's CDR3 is CASRPGTIYGYTF. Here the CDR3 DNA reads TGTGCCAGCAGACCGGGAACTATCTATGGCTACACCTTC.

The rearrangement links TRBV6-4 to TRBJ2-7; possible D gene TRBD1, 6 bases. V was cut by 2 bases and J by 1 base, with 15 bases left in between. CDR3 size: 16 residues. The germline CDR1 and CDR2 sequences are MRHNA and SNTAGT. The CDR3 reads CASSDPGQRGSYEQYF. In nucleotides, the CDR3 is TGTGCCAGCAGTGACCCTGGACAGAGGGGGTCCTACGAGCAGTACTTC.

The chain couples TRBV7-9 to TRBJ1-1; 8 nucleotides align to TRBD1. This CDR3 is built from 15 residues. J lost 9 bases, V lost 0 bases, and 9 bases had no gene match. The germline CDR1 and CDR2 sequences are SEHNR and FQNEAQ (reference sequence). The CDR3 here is CASSLAMGQALKAFF. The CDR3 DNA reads TGTGCCAGCAGCTTAGCGATGGGACAGGCCCTTAAAGCTTTCTTT.

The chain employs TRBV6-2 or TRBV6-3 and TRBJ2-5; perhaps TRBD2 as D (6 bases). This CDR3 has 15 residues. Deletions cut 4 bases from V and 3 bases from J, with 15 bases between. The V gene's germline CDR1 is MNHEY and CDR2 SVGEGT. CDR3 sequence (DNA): TGTGCCAGCAGTTCCATCGGGACTGGAGAAGAGACCCAGTACTTC. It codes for CASSSIGTGEETQYF.

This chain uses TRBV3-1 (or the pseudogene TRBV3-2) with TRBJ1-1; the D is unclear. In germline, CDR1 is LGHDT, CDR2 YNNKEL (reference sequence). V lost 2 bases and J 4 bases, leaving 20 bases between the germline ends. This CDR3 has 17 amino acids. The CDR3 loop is CASSQSHIGLSGTEAFF. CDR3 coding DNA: TGTGCCAGCAGCCAATCTCATATAGGCCTGTCGGGCACTGAAGCTTTCTTT.

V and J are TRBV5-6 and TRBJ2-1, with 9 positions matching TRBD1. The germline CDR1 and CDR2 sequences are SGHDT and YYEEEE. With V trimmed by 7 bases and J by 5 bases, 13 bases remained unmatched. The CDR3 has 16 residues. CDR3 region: CASVVGTGYGDNEQFF. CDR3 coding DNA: TGTGCCAGCGTCGTTGGGACAGGGTACGGCGACAATGAGCAGTTCTTC.

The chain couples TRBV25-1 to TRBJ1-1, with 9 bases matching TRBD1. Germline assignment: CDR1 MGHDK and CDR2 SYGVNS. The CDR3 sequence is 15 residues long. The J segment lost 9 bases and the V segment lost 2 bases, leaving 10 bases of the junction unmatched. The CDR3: CASSEIRGQGTKAFF. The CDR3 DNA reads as TGTGCCAGCAGTGAAATACGGGGACAGGGTACGAAAGCTTTCTTT.